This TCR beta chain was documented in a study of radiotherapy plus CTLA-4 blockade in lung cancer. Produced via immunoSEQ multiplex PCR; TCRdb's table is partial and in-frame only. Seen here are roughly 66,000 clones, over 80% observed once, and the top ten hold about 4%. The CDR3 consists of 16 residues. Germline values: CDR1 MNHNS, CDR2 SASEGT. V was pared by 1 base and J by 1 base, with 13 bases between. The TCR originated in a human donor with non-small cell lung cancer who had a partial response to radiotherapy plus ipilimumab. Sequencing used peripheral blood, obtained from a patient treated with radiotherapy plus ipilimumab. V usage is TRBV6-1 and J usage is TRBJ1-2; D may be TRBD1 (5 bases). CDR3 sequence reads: CASSEGAGYNNYGYTF. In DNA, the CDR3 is TGTGCCAGCAGTGAAGGGGCAGGGTATAATAACTATGGCTACACCTTC.